Listed below are T cell receptor beta chains from one sample, sequenced in a study of T cell repertoires in cytomegalovirus infection. MiXCR, run by TCRdb on the reads, gives a single entry per CDR3 protein. This sample yields 350,000 to 550,000 distinct CDR3 sequences, of which roughly a third are seen a single time; roughly 13% belongs to the top ten. The specimen sequenced was PBMCs. These receptors all stem from a human donor in good health (CMV status not recorded). Some clones in this sample may be carry-over from other donors' samples. Each CDR3 is given with its conserved first and last residue. D genes are given only for firm matches. Not all rows give a size; the values are once, few, many and, for expanded clones, a class.

size,J,V,D,CDR3,DNA
many,TRBJ1-3,TRBV7-8,TRBD1,CASSFGDSDSGNTIYF,TGTGCCAGCAGCTTTGGGGACAGCGACTCTGGAAACACCATATATTTT
many,TRBJ2-1,TRBV5-4,TRBD2,CASSLAKEASGDNEQFF,TGTGCCAGCAGCTTGGCGAAGGAGGCTAGCGGGGACAATGAGCAGTTCTTC
-,TRBJ1-1,TRBV7-8,-,CASIAGGSNTEAFF,TGTGCCAGCATAGCTGGGGGGAGTAACACTGAAGCTTTCTTT
many,TRBJ2-7,TRBV25-1,-,CASSATIPSYEQYF,TGTGCCAGCAGTGCGACAATACCCTCCTACGAGCAGTACTTC
-,TRBJ1-5,TRBV20-1,-,CSARDQPGQSNQPQHF,TGCAGTGCTAGAGATCAGCCAGGGCAAAGCAATCAGCCCCAGCATTTT
-,TRBJ2-5,TRBV7-9,-,CASSLGAGGGQETQYF,TGTGCCAGCAGCTTAGGGGCCGGCGGTGGGCAAGAGACCCAGTACTTC
many,TRBJ1-6,TRBV7-2,-,CASSYTTDSYNSPLHF,TGTGCCAGCAGCTACACGACTGACTCCTATAATTCACCCCTCCACTTT
few,TRBJ1-5,TRBV7-2,-,CASSLQSSNQPQHF,TGTGCCAGCAGCTTACAGAGTAGCAATCAGCCCCAGCATTTT
-,TRBJ1-4,TRBV6-5,-,CASSQMGGGRLGEKLFF,TGTGCCAGCAGTCAAATGGGGGGGGGTAGATTAGGAGAAAAACTGTTTTTT
-,TRBJ2-7,TRBV19,TRBD2,CASRGTSGGTYEQYF,TGTGCCAGTAGGGGCACTAGCGGGGGAACCTACGAGCAGTACTTC
many,TRBJ2-7,TRBV6-2/TRBV6-3,-,CASSYSGAGAEQYF,TGTGCCAGCAGTTACTCTGGGGCAGGAGCCGAGCAGTACTTC
-,TRBJ1-2,TRBV20-1,TRBD1,CSARAPGQGINYGHTF,TGCAGTGCTAGAGCGCCGGGACAGGGGATTAACTATGGCCACACCTTC
-,TRBJ2-7,TRBV7-9,-,CASSSGEGRYGEQYF,TGTGCCAGCAGCTCAGGGGAGGGAAGGTATGGCGAGCAGTACTTC
few,TRBJ2-7,TRBV24-1,-,CATSDLRHNYTYEQYF,TGTGCCACCAGTGATCTCCGACACAATTATACCTACGAGCAGTACTTC
many,TRBJ1-3,TRBV7-2,-,CASSSSYGNTIYF,TGTGCCAGCAGCTCCAGCTACGGAAACACCATATATTTT
-,TRBJ1-5,TRBV7-9,-,CASSYPGVNQPQHF,TGTGCCAGCAGCTACCCTGGGGTTAATCAGCCCCAGCATTTT
many,TRBJ2-5,TRBV11-2,-,CASTSFMTQETQYF,TGTGCCAGCACTAGTTTCATGACACAAGAGACCCAGTACTTC
few,TRBJ1-1,TRBV5-5,-,CASSLVQGWHTEAFF,TGTGCCAGCAGCTTGGTTCAGGGGTGGCACACTGAAGCTTTCTTT
few,TRBJ1-1,TRBV27,-,CASSLIGKNTEAFF,TGTGCCAGCAGTTTAATAGGGAAGAACACTGAAGCTTTCTTT
few,TRBJ1-1,TRBV6-1,-,CASTAIQGAPRAFF,TGTGCCAGCACCGCAATACAGGGTGCCCCAAGGGCTTTCTTT
-,TRBJ2-7,TRBV28,-,CASSSTGLGDKYEQYF,TGTGCCAGCAGTTCTACAGGGTTGGGGGACAAGTACGAGCAGTACTTC
many,TRBJ1-5,TRBV7-8,-,CASSLQGLNNQPQHF,TGTGCCAGCAGCCTCCAGGGACTCAATAATCAGCCCCAGCATTTT
-,TRBJ1-2,TRBV27,TRBD1,CASSIGTGTYGYTF,TGTGCCAGCAGCATCGGGACAGGGACCTATGGCTACACCTTC
-,TRBJ2-7,TRBV27,-,CASSPSQGPYEQYF,TGTGCCAGCAGCCCCAGTCAGGGACCCTACGAGCAGTACTTC
many,TRBJ2-1,TRBV7-9,TRBD2,CASSFWSSGLNEQFF,TGTGCCAGCAGCTTTTGGAGTAGCGGGCTCAATGAGCAGTTCTTC
-,TRBJ2-4,TRBV19,TRBD1,CASRRGQLAKNIQYF,TGTGCCAGTAGAAGGGGACAGTTAGCCAAAAACATTCAGTACTTC
-,TRBJ2-7,TRBV27,-,CASSPSGGEFSYEQYF,TGTGCCAGCAGCCCCTCCGGCGGGGAATTCTCCTACGAGCAGTACTTC
-,TRBJ1-5,TRBV7-2,-,CASSTRVQFGNQPQHF,TGTGCCAGCAGCACCAGAGTGCAGTTTGGCAATCAGCCCCAGCATTTT
once,TRBJ2-7,TRBV5-6,TRBD2,CASSLGGLASEQYF,TGTGCCAGCAGCTTGGGGGGACTAGCGAGCGAGCAGTACTTC
-,TRBJ2-5,TRBV3-1,-,CASSQETGWQTQYF,TGTGCCAGCAGCCAAGAAACAGGGTGGCAGACCCAGTACTTC
-,TRBJ2-4,TRBV20-1,TRBD1,CSSQTGTGRNIQYF,TGCAGTTCCCAAACCGGGACAGGGAGGAACATTCAGTACTTC
-,TRBJ1-3,TRBV10-3,-,CATAQTGNSGNTIYF,TGTGCCACCGCGCAAACAGGGAACTCTGGAAACACCATATATTTT
many,TRBJ1-5,TRBV7-2,-,CASSLVHGSENSNQPQHF,TGTGCCAGCAGCTTAGTCCACGGGTCTGAAAATAGCAATCAGCCCCAGCATTTT
many,TRBJ1-5,TRBV7-2,-,CASSLVGQPSNQPQHF,TGTGCCAGCAGCTTAGTAGGACAGCCAAGCAATCAGCCCCAGCATTTT
-,TRBJ1-1,TRBV5-5,-,CASSVYPNTEAFF,TGTGCCAGCAGCGTTTATCCGAACACTGAAGCTTTCTTT
-,TRBJ1-5,TRBV6-1,-,CASREWVGNQLQHF,TGTGCCAGCAGGGAATGGGTTGGCAATCAGCTCCAGCATTTT
-,TRBJ2-7,TRBV18,-,CASSPQTEYEQYF,TGTGCCAGCTCACCACAAACAGAATACGAGCAGTACTTC
-,TRBJ1-1,TRBV19,-,CASTTTLGDTEAFF,TGTGCCAGTACCACCACCCTAGGCGACACTGAAGCTTTCTTT
-,TRBJ1-2,TRBV7-6,-,CASSFQGVGGYTF,TGTGCCAGCAGCTTTCAGGGAGTTGGTGGCTACACCTTC
many,TRBJ1-4,TRBV6-6,TRBD1,CASSGTAAENEKLFF,TGTGCCAGCAGCGGGACAGCTGCAGAAAATGAAAAACTGTTTTTT
-,TRBJ1-5,TRBV27,-,CASSTHRYSNQPQHF,TGTGCCAGCAGTACCCACAGATATAGCAATCAGCCCCAGCATTTT